This TCR beta chain was documented in a study of graft-versus-host responses after intestinal transplantation. TCRdb's copy holds only in-frame clones and misses some; the assay was immunoSEQ multiplex PCR. The sample records around 4,000 clones, roughly 21% being singletons. The reaction was completed, and proliferating CFSE-low CD3+CD4+ and CD3+CD8+ responders were then sorted. CDR1 is MDHEN, CDR2 SYDVKM, per germline. The length of the CDR3 is 17 residues. V was pared by 5 bases and J by 4 bases, with 23 bases between. The TCR comes from a human patient who was an organ donor for intestinal transplantation. V is TRBV28 and J is TRBJ1-1; D might be TRBD1 (6 bases). This sample comprised alloreactive CD4+ T cells from a mixed lymphocyte reaction culture, obtained before transplantation. The sample's subset: CFSE-low proliferating T cells sorted from roughly 6-day pre-transplant mixed lymphocyte reaction (GvH or HvG direction). As DNA, the CDR3 is TGTGCCAGCAGTCCCCCCCCGTCGGCAGGGGTGGGCACTGAAGCTTTCTTT. Translating it yields CASSPPPSAGVGTEAFF.